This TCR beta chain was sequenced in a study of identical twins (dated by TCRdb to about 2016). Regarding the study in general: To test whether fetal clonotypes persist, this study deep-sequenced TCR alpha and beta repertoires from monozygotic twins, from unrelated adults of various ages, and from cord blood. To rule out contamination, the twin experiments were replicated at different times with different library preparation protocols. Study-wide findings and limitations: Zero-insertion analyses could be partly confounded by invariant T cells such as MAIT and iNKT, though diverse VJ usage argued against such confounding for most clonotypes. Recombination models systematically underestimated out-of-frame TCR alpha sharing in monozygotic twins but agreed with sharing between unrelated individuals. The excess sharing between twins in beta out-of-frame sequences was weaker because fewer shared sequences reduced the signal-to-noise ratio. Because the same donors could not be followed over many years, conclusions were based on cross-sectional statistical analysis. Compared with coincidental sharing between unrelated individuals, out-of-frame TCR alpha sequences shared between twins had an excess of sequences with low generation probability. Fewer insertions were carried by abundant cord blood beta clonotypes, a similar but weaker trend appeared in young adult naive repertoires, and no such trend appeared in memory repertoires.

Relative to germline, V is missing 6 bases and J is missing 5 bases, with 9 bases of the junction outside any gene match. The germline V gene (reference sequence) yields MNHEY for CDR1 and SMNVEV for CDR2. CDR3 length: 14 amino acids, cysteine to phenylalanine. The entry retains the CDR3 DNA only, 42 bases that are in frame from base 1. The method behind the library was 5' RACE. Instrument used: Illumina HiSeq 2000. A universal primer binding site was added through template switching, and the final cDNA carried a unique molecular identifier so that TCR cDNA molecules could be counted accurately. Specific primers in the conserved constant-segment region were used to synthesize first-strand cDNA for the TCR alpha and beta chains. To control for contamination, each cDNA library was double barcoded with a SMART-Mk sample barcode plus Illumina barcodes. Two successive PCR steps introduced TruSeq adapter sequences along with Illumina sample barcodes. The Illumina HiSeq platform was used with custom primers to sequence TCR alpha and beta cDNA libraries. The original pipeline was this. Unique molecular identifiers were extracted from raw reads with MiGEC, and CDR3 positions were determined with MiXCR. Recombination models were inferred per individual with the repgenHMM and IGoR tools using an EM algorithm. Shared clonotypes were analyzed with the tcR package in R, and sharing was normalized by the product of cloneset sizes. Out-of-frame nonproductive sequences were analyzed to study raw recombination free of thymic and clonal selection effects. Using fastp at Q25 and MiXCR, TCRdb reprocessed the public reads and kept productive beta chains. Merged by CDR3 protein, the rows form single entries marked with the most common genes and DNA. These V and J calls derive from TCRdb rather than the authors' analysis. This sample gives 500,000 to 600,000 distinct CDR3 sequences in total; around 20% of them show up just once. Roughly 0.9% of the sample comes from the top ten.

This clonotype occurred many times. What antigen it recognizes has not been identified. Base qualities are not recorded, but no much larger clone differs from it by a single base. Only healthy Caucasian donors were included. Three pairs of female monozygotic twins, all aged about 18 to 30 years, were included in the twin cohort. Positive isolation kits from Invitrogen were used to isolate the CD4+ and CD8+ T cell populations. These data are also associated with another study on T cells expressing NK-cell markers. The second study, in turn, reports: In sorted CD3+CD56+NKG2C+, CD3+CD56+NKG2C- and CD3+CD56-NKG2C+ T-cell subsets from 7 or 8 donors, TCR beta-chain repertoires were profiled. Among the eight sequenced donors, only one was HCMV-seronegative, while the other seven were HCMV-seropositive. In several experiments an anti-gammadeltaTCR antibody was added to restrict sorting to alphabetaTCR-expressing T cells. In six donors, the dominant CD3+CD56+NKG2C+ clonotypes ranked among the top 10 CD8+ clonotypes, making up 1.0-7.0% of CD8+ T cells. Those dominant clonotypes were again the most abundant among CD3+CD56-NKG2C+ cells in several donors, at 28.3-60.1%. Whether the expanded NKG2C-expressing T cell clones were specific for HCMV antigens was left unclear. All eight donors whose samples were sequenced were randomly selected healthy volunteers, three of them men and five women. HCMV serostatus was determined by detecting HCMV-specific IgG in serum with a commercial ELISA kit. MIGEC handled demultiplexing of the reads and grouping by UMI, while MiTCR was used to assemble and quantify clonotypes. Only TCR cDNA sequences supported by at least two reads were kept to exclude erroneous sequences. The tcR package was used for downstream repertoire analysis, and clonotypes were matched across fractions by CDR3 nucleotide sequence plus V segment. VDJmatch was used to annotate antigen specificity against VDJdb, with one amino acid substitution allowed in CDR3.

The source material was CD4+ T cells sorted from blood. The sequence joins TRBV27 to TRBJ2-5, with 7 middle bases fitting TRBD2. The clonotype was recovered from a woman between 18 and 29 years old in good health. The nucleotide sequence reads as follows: TGTGCCAGCAGAGCGGGGAACGGGATTGAGACCCAGTACTTC. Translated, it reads CASRAGNGIETQYF.